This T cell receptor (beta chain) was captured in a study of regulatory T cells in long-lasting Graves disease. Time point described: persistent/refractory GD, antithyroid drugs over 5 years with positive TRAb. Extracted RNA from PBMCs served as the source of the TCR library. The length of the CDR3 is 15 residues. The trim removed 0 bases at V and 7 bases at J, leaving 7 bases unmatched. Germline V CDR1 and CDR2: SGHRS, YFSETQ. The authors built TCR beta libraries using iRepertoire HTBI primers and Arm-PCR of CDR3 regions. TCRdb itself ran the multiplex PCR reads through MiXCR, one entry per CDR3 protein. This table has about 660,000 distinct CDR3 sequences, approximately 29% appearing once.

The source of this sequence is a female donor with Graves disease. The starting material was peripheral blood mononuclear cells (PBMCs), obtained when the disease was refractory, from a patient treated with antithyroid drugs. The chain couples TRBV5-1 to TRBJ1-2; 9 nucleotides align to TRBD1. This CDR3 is CASSLGTGEMFGYTF. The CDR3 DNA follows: TGCGCCAGCAGCTTGGGGACAGGGGAAATGTTTGGCTACACCTTC.